A selection of T cell receptor beta chains follows, all from one sample in a study of T cell responses to AZD1222 COVID-19 vaccine. Repertoires were generated with immunoSEQ multiplex PCR, while TCRdb's copy carries only in-frame clones and drops some. In the table there are approximately 110,000 clones, around 90% of which are singletons. Sequencing was performed on peripheral blood, taken on day 0 of AZD1222 vaccination. All receptors derive from an adult in good health. The CDR3 runs from the conserved cysteine through the conserved F or W. A D gene is named only where the DNA matches it firmly.

D gene | V gene | CDR3 protein
- | TRBV28 | CASSFMSYGYTF
TRBD2 | TRBV9 | CASSASGLSYEQYF
- | TRBV5-4 | CASSPAGITDTQYF
- | TRBV10-3 | CAIRPGLVLTDTQYF
TRBD1 | TRBV29-1 | CSGGQGLGNEQFF
TRBD1 | TRBV20-1 | CSKQGRNGYTF
- | TRBV27 | CASSKGTMSSGNTIYF
TRBD1 | TRBV28 | CASSLCRQGCGYTF
TRBD2 | TRBV6-2/TRBV6-3 | CASTPPASGRYEQYF
- | TRBV6-1 | CASSEIGVGEAFF
TRBD1 | TRBV3-1/TRBV3-2 | CASSQDRGTVNEKLFF
- | TRBV5-1 | CASSLAGDIDYGYTF
TRBD2 | TRBV24-1 | CATLAGVADTQYF
TRBD1 | TRBV7-8 | CASSASGGGEKLFF
- | TRBV18 | CASSQAGNTEAFF
- | TRBV19 | CASSADSHPPWEQYF
TRBD1 | TRBV29-1 | CSVATGTGNQPQHF
- | TRBV27 | CASSLSFLNNSPLHF
TRBD1 | TRBV5-1 | CASSLGTGGIASGPGGGEQYF
TRBD1 | TRBV5-1 | CASSLTGTGTDTQYF
TRBD1 | TRBV19 | CASSITGGANEKLFF
- | TRBV28 | CAIKPGQITIGYTF
- | TRBV6-2/TRBV6-3 | CASSYFPEGGPYNEQFF
- | TRBV7-2 | CASSSRFTEAFF
TRBD2 | TRBV5-1 | CASSEIAGVAYTQYF
- | TRBV27 | CASSLGLAYPGTQYF
- | TRBV6-5 | CASSYPGTYEQYF
- | TRBV10-3 | CAISGNNYGYTF
TRBD1 | TRBV3-1/TRBV3-2 | CASSLGQGPAYEQYF
- | TRBV7-2 | CASSTTKTQTQYF
- | TRBV19 | CASSIGLAYGELFF
TRBD1 | TRBV2 | CASTLDRGQVETQYF
TRBD1 | TRBV18 | CASSPPHRGPDNEQFF
- | TRBV19 | CASRLTGGGPKNIQYF
- | TRBV18 | CASSPGTQETQYF
TRBD1 | TRBV4-1 | CASSQLNRGHYEQYF
TRBD2 | TRBV19 | CASSQPAETSAAAYEQYF
- | TRBV7-9 | CASSSRNTEAFF
- | TRBV28 | CASSTGSYTGELFF
- | TRBV19 | CASSMGLGAGELFF
TRBD1 | TRBV27 | CASSPGTGHSPLHF